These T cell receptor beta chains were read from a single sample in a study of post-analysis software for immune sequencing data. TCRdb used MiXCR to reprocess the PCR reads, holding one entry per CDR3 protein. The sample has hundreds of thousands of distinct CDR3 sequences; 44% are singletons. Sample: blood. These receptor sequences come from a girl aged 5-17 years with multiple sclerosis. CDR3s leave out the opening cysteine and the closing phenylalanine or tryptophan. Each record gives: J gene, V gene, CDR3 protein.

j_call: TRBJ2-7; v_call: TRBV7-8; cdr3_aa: ASSLVPPDRRDDYEQY
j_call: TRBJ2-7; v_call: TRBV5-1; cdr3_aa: ASRESRGEQY
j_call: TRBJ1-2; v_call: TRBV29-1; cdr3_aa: SVIEDRAGYT
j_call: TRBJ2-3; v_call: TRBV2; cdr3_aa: ASSRTSGSIDTQY
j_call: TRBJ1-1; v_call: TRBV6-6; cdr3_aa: ASSYSGQGAF
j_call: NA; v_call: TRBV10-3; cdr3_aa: AVSESETQY
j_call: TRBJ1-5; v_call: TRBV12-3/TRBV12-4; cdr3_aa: ASSRDRGRWNQPQH
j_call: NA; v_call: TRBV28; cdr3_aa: ASTSRQLDEQY
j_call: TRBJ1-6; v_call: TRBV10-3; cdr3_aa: AIRRANSPLH
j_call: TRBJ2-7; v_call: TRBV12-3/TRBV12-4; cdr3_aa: ATKGLAGPYNEQY
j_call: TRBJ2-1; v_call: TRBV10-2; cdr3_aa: ASRPGYNEQF
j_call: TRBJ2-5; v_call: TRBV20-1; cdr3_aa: SAPTGGDPQETQY
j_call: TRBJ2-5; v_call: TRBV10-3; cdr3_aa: AISGDRDETQY
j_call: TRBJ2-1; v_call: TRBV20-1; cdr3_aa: SARAGGGGLYNEQF
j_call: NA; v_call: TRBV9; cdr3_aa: ASSDGDGETEKETQY
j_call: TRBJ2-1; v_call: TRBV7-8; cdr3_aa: ASSLLGQGRYNEQF
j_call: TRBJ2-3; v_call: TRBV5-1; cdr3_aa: ASSLAARGEGTDTQY
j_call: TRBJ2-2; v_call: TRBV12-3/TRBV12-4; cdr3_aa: ASSLQAAGELF
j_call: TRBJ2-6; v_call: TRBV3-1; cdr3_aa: ASSQWDRGFISGANVLT
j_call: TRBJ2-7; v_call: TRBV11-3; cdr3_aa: ASSLSLPGGRASYEQY